The TCR beta chain under discussion was sequenced for a study of blood T cell repertoires in COVID-19. About the study: The United States, Italy and Spain provided the acute and convalescent COVID-19 samples. Sample material is recorded as cDNA or gDNA derived from T cells, B-cell-depleted T cells, or PBMCs.

The J segment lost 5 bases and the V segment lost 5 bases, leaving 6 bases of the junction unmatched. Germline-derived CDR1 and CDR2 are WNHNN and SYGVQD (reference sequence). This CDR3 region has 14 residues. As handled by the study authors: Counts of nucleated cells, estimated from reference gene primer amplification, were obtained. Sequenced by immunoSEQ multiplex PCR; TCRdb stores in-frame clones only, minus some. The D gene and trimming were derived from the DNA, and the V and J assignments and clone size from that table. The data contain approximately 120,000 clones, over 70% of them singletons.

The sequence came from a woman aged 45-65 years with acute or convalescent COVID-19. This chain links TRBV10-1 with TRBJ1-1; 9 bases agree with TRBD1. The sample comprised peripheral blood. Here the CDR3 DNA reads TGCGCCAGCAGTCCGGGACAGGGACATACTGAAGCTTTCTTT. Its translation: CASSPGQGHTEAFF.